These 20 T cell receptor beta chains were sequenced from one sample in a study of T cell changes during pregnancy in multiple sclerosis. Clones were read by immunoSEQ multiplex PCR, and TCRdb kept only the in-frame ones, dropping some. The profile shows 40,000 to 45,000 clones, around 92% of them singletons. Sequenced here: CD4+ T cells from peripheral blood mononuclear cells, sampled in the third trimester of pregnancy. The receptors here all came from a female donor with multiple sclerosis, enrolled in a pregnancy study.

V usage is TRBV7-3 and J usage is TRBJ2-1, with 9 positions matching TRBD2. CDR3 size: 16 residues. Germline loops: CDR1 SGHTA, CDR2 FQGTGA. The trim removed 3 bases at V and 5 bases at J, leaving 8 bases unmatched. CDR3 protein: CASSLSAGGVDNEQFF. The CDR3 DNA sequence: TGTGCCAGCAGCTTGTCGGCGGGAGGGGTTGACAATGAGCAGTTCTTC.

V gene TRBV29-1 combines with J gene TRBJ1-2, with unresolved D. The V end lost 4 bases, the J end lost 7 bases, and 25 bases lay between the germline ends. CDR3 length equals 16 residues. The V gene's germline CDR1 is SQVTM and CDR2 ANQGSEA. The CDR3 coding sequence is TGCAGCGTTGGGGGAGGGAATGGAGGATTGCTACGTGGCTACACCTTC. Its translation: CSVGGGNGGLLRGYTF.

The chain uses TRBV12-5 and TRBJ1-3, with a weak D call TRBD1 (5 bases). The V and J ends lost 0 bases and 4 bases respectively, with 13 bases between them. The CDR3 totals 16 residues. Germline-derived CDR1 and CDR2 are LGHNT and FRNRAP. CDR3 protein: CASGLVHGGGGNTIYF. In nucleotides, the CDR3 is TGTGCTAGTGGTTTGGTACACGGGGGAGGAGGAAACACCATATATTTT.

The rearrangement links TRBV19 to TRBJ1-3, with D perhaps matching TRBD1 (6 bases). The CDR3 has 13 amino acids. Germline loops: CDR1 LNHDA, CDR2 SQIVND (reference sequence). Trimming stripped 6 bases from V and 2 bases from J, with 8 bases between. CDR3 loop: CASRRDTGNTIYF. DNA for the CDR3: TGTGCCAGTAGAAGGGACACTGGAAACACCATATATTTT.

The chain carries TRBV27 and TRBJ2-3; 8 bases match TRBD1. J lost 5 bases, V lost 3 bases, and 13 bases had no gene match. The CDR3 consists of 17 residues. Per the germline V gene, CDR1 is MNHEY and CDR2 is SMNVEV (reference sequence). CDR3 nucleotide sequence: TGTGCCAGCAGTTTCAAGGGACAGGAAAAGTTTAGAGATACGCAGTATTTT. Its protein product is CASSFKGQEKFRDTQYF.

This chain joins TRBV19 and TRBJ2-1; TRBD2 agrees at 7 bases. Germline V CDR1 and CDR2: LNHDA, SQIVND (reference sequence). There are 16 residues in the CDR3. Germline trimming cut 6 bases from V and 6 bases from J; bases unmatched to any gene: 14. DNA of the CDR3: TGTGCCAGTAGCGGGGGAATGAGCGGGGTTTTCAATGAGCAGTTCTTC. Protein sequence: CASSGGMSGVFNEQFF.

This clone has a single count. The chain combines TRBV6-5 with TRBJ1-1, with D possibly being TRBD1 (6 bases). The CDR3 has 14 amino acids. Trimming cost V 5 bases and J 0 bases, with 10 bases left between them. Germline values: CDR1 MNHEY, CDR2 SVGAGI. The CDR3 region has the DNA TGTGCCAGCAGTCGGACAGACATGAACACTGAAGCTTTCTTT. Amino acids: CASSRTDMNTEAFF.

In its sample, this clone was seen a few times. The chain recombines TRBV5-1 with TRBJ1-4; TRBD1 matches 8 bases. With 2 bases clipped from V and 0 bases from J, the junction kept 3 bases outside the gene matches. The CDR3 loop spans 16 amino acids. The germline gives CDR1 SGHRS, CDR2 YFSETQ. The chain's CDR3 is CASSLTGGPTNEKLFF. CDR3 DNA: TGCGCCAGCAGCTTAACAGGGGGTCCAACTAATGAAAAACTGTTTTTT. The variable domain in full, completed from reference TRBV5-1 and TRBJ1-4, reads KAGVTQTPRYLIKTRGQQVTLSCSPISGHRSVSWYQQTPGQGLQFLFEYFSETQRNKGNFPGRFSGRQFSNSRSEMNVSTLELGDSALYLCASSLTGGPTNEKLFFGSGTQLSVL.

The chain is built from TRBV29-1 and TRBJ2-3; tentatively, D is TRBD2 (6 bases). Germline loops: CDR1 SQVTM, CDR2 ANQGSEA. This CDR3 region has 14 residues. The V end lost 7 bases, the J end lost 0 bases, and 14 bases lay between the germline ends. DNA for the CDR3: TGCAGCGGGACCGGGCTAGCGAGCACAGATACGCAGTATTTT. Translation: CSGTGLASTDTQYF.

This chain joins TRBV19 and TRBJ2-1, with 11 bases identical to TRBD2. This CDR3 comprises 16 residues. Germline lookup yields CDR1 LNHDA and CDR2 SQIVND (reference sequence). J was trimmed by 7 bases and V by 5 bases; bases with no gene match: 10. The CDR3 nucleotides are TGTGCCAGTAGTTTAATTACTAGCGGGAGCCGTAATGAGCAGTTCTTC. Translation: CASSLITSGSRNEQFF.

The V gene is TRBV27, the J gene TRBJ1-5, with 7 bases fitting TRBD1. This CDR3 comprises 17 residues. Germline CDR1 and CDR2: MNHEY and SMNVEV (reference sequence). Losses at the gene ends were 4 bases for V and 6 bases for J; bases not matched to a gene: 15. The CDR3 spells CASSYLKGGVFSQPQHF. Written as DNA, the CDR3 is TGTGCCAGCAGTTACCTTAAAGGGGGCGTTTTTTCTCAGCCCCAGCATTTT.

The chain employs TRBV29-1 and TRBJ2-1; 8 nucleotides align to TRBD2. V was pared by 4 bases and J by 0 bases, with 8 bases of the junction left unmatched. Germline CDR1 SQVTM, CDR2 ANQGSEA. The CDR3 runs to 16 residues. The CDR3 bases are TGCAGCGTTGTTCCTAGCGGGCGGAGCTCCTACAATGAGCAGTTCTTC. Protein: CSVVPSGRSSYNEQFF.

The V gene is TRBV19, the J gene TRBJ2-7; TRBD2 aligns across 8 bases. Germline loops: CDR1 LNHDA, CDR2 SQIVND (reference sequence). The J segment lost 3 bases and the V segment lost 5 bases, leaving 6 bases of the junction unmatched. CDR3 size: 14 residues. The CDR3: CASSYRAGGYEQYF. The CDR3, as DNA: TGTGCCAGTAGTTACAGGGCGGGGGGCTACGAGCAGTACTTC.

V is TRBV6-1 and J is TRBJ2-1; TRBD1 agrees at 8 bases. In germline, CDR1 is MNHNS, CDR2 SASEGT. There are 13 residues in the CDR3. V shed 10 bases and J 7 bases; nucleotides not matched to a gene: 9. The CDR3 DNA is TGTGCCAACCGAGGACAGGGCTCGAATGAGCAGTTCTTC. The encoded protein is CANRGQGSNEQFF.

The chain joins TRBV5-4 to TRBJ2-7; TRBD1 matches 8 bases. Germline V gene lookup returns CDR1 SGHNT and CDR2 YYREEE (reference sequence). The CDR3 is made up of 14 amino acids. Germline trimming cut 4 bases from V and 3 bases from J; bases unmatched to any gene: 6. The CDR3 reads CASSLAGGVYEQYF. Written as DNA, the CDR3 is TGTGCCAGCAGCCTCGCAGGGGGCGTCTACGAGCAGTACTTC.

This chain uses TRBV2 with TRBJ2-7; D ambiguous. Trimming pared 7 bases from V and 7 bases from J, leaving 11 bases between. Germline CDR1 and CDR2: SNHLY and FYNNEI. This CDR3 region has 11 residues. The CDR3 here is CASTGLIEQYF. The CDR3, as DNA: TGTGCCAGCACCGGTCTAATAGAGCAGTACTTC.

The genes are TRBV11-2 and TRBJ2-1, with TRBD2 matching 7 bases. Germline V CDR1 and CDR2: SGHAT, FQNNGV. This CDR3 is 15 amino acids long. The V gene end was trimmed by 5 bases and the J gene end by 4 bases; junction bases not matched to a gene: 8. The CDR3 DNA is TGTGCCAGCAGCCCGAAACTAGCGAATTACAATGAGCAGTTCTTC. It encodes CASSPKLANYNEQFF.

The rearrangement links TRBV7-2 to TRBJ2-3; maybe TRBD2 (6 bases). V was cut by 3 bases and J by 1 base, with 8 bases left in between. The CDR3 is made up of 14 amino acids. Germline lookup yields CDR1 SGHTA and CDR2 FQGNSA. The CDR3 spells CASSFGGRTDTQYF. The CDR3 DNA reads TGTGCCAGCAGCTTCGGGGGTCGCACAGATACGCAGTATTTT.

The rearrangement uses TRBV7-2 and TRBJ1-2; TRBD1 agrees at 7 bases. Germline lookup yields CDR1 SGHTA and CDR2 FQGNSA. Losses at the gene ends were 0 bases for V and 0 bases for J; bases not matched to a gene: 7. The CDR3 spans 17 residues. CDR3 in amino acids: CASSLALRQGANYGYTF. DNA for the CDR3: TGTGCCAGCAGCTTAGCGCTAAGACAGGGAGCTAACTATGGCTACACCTTC.

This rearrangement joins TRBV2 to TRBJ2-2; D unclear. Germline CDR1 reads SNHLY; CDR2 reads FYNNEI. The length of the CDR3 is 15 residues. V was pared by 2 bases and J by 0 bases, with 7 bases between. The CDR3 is CASSEMASNTGELFF. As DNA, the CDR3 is TGTGCCAGCAGTGAAATGGCTTCGAACACCGGGGAGCTGTTTTTT.